Listed below are T cell receptor beta chains from one sample, sequenced in a study of beta chain features in type 1 diabetes. Clones were sequenced by immunoSEQ multiplex PCR, and TCRdb holds only the in-frame ones, with some missing. The sample carries hundreds of thousands of clones, 13% to 15% recorded once. What was sequenced was central memory CD4+ T cells from blood. These receptors all stem from a man aged 30 to 45 in good health. CDR3s include the opening cysteine and the closing phenylalanine or tryptophan.

J: TRBJ2-1
V: TRBV9
CDR3: CASSAGTKAYNEQFF

J: TRBJ1-1
V: TRBV9
CDR3: CASSPTFLRGNTEAFF

J: TRBJ2-5
V: TRBV2
CDR3: CASSGRDRGKETQYF

J: TRBJ2-5
V: TRBV10-3
CDR3: CAISESESRETQYF

J: TRBJ1-3
V: TRBV9
CDR3: CASSSHRGGSGNTIYF

J: TRBJ2-2
V: TRBV11-2
CDR3: CASSFSTYTGELFF

J: TRBJ1-3
V: TRBV6-5
CDR3: CASSYGESSGNTIYF

J: TRBJ1-2
V: TRBV7-2
CDR3: CASSLDQGPRYGYTF

J: TRBJ2-1
V: TRBV11-1
CDR3: CASTPFERDNEQFF

J: TRBJ2-1
V: TRBV25-1
CDR3: CASSASDGRSYNEQFF

J: TRBJ1-1
V: TRBV9
CDR3: CASSVLDSPNTEAFF

J: TRBJ2-3
V: TRBV7-2
CDR3: CASSLRASPSSTDTQYF

J: TRBJ2-7
V: TRBV5-1
CDR3: CASSEDFQSEQYF

J: TRBJ2-5
V: TRBV5-5
CDR3: CASSLVPTGGQGETQYF